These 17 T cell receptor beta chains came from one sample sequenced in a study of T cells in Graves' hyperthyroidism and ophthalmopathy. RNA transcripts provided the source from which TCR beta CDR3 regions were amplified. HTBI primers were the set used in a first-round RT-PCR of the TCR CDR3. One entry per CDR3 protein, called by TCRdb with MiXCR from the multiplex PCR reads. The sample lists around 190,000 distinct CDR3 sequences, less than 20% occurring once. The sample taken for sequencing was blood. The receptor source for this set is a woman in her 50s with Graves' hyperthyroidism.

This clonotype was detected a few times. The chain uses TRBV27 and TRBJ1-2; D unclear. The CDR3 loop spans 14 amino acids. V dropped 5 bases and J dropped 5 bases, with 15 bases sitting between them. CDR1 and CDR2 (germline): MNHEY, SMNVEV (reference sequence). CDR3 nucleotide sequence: TGTGCCAGCAGTACGGCGGACTTTGGATATGGCTACACCTTC. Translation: CASSTADFGYGYTF.

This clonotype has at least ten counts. CDR3 loop: CAWGGRTGGTEAFF. The CDR3 DNA sequence: TGTGCCTGGGGAGGACGGACAGGAGGGACTGAAGCTTTCTTT. The chain is built from TRBV30 and TRBJ1-1; 7 bases align to TRBD1. V shed 5 bases, J shed 5 bases, and the junction held 11 bases outside the gene matches. Germline CDR1 reads GTSNPN; CDR2 reads SVGIG (reference sequence). CDR3 length: 14 amino acids.

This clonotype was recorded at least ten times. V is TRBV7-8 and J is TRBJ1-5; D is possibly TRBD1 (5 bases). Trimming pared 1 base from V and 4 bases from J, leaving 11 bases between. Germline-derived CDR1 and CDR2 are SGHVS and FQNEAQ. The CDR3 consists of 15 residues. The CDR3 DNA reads TGTGCCAGCAGCTTAGGGTGGGACGGAAATCAGCCCCAGCATTTT. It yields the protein CASSLGWDGNQPQHF.

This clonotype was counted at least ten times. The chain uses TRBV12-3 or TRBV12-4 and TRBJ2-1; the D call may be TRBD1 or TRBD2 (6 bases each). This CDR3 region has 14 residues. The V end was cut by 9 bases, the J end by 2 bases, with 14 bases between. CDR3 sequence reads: CASNGGGTYNEQFF. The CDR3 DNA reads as TGTGCCAGTAATGGGGGCGGGACCTACAATGAGCAGTTCTTC.

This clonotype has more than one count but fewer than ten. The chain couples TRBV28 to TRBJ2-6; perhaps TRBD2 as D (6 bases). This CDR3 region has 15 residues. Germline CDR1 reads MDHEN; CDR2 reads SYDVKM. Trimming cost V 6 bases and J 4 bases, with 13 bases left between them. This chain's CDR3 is CASSAGQGGANVLTF. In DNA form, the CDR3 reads TGTGCCAGCAGCGCGGGGCAGGGAGGGGCCAACGTCCTGACTTTC.

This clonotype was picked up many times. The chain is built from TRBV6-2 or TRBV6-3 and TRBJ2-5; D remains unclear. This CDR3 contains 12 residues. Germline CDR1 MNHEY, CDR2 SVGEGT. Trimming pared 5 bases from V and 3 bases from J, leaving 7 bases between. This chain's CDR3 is CASSPTEETQYF. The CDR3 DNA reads TGTGCCAGCAGTCCAACCGAAGAGACCCAGTACTTC.

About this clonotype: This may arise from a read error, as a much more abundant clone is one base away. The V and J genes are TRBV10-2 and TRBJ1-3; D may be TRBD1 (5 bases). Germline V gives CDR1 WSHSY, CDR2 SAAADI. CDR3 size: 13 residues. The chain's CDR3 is CASLDSDGSTIYF. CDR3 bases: TGCGCCAGCCTTGACAGTGATGGAAGCACCATATATTTT.

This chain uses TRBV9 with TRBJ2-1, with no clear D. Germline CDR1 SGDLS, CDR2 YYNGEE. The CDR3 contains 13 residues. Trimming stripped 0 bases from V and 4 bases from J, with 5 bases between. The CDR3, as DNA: TGTGCCAGCAGCGTAGACCATTACAATGAGCAGTTCTTC. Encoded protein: CASSVDHYNEQFF.

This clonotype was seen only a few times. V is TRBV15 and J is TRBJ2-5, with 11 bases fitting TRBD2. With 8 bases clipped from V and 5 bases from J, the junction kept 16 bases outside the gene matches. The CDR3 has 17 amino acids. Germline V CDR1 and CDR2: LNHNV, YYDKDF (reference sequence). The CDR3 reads CATVRDKLAGVGETQYF. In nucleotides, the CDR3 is TGTGCCACCGTCAGGGATAAACTAGCGGGAGTGGGGGAGACCCAGTACTTC.

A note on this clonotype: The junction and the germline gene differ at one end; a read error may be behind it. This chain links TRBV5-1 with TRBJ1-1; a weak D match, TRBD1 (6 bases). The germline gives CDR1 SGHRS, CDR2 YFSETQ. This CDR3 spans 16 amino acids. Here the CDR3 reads CASSVAQGISNTEAFF. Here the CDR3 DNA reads TGTGCCAGCAGCGTAGCACAGGGAATTTCGAACACTGAAGCTTTCTTT.

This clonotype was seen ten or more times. The CDR3 DNA reads as TGCAGTGCTACAGGGTTGAACACTGAAGCTTTCTTT. It is translated as CSATGLNTEAFF. The chain uses TRBV20-1 and TRBJ1-1, with TRBD1 as a possible D gene (5 bases). The CDR3 is made up of 12 amino acids. V dropped 4 bases and J dropped 0 bases, with 6 bases sitting between them. Germline CDR1 reads DFQATT; CDR2 reads SNEGSKA (reference sequence).

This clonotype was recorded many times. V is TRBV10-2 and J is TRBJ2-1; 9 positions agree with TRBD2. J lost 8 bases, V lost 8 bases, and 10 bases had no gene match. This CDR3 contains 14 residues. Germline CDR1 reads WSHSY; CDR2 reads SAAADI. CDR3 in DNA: TGCGCCAGCGGGATAGCGGGAGCTAGGGATGAGCAGTTCTTC. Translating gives CASGIAGARDEQFF.

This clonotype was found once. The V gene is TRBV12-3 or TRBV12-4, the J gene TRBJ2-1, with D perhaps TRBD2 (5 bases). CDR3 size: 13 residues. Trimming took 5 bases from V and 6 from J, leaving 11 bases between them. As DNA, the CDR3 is TGTGCCAGCAGTCCACTTACTAGCAATGAGCAGTTCTTC. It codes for CASSPLTSNEQFF.

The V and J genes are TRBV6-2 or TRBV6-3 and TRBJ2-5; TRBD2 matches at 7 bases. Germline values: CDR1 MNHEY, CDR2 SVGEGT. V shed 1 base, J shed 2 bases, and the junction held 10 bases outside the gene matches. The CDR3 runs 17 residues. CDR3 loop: CASSYYPIPGGQETQYF. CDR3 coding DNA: TGTGCCAGCAGTTACTACCCCATTCCGGGGGGTCAAGAGACCCAGTACTTC.

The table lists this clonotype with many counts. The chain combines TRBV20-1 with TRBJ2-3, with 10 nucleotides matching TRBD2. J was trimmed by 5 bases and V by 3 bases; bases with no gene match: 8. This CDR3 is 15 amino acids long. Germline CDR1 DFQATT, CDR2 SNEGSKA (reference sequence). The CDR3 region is CSARSSGRLEDTQYF. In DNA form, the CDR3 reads TGCAGTGCTAGGTCTAGCGGGAGATTGGAAGATACGCAGTATTTT.

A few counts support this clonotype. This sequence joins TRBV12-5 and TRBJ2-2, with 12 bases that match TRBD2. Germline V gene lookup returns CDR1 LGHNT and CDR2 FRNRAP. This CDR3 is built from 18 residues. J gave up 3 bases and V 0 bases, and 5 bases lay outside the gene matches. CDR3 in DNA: TGTGCTAGTGGTTTGGTATCTAGCGGGAGGGCACACACCGGGGAGCTGTTTTTT. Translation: CASGLVSSGRAHTGELFF.

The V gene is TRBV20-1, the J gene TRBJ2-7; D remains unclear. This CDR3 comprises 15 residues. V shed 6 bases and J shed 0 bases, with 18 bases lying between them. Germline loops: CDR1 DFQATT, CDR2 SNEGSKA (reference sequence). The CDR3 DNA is TGCAGTGCCCCCCCGGCCGGGCCGAGCTCCTACGAGCAGTACTTC. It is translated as CSAPPAGPSSYEQYF.